Described below is a single T cell receptor beta chain sequence and its context. Its antigen is unidentified. The data originate from a study of cytomegalovirus exposure and HLA in healthy donors. Findings of the study overall: Subsequent analysis found a tendency for first-cohort TCR clusters to co-occur within the 90 to 150 validation repertoires.

The repertoire was sequenced with immunoSEQ multiplex PCR; TCRdb's copy has only in-frame clones and lacks some. The sample has under 80,000 clones; 80% to 90% are singletons. V was trimmed by 0 bases and J by 0 bases, leaving 6 bases between them. The germline V gene encodes CDR1 MNHNS and CDR2 SASEGT. The CDR3 contains 15 residues. The donors were members of the approximately 120-subject validation cohort (separate from the approximately 670-subject first cohort). Material for sequencing was PBMCs. V usage is TRBV6-1 and J usage is TRBJ2-1, with D hard to call. The clonotype was recovered from a woman in her late teens or twenties in good health and CMV-seronegative. As DNA, the CDR3 is TGTGCCAGCAGTGAAGCTGGAGACTCCTACAATGAGCAGTTCTTC. The encoded protein is CASSEAGDSYNEQFF.